The 20 T cell receptor beta chains listed next were all sequenced from one sample in a study of blood T cell repertoires in COVID-19. Sequencing used immunoSEQ multiplex PCR; TCRdb keeps in-frame clones, though not all of them. The sample lists about 110,000 clones; over 65% were seen once. Input material: peripheral blood. The source of these receptors is a woman aged 35 to 49 with acute or convalescent COVID-19.

The chain uses TRBV29-1 and TRBJ2-1; D perhaps matches TRBD2 (7 bases). This CDR3 contains 14 residues. Trimming shortened V by 7 bases and J by 4 bases, and 17 bases separated the two germline ends. Looked up from germline, CDR1 is SQVTM and CDR2 is ANQGSEA. The CDR3 is CSGKVGGPYNEQFF. The CDR3 DNA sequence: TGCAGCGGTAAGGTCGGGGGGCCGTACAATGAGCAGTTCTTC.

The chain combines TRBV21-1 with TRBJ1-2. TRBV21-1 has pseudogene status. The length of the CDR3 is 17 residues. Written as DNA, the CDR3 is TGTGCCAGCAGCAAGGGGGGGAGGGTGGCATATAGCTATGGCTACACCTTC. It specifies CASSKGGRVAYSYGYTF.

This sequence joins TRBV5-1 and TRBJ1-4; D call uncertain. The CDR3 covers 15 residues. The germline gives CDR1 SGHRS, CDR2 YFSETQ. Trimming took off 0 bases at V and 7 bases at J, with 13 bases between the two ends. CDR3 in amino acids: CASSLGATVLEKLFF. CDR3 DNA: TGCGCCAGCAGCTTGGGAGCGACGGTACTTGAAAAACTGTTTTTT.

J is TRBJ2-3 and V is TRBV13; 16 positions match TRBD2. The CDR3 length is 17 residues. V gave up 4 bases and J gave up 1 base; unmatched junction bases: 2. Germline CDR1 reads PRHDT; CDR2 reads FYEKMQ (reference sequence). The CDR3 sequence is CASSSGTSGGGTDTQYF. CDR3 DNA: TGTGCCAGCAGCTCCGGGACTAGCGGGGGGGGCACAGATACGCAGTATTTT.

Remarks on this clone: Other DNA sequences of this sample code for an identical CDR3. This rearrangement joins TRBV6-5 to TRBJ1-2, with TRBD1 matching 10 bases. V lost 2 bases and J lost 5; bases outside the gene matches: 2. This CDR3 region has 14 residues. The germline V gene encodes CDR1 MNHEY and CDR2 SVGAGI. The CDR3 DNA is TGTGCCAGCAGTTACGGACAGGGGGGATATGGCTACACCTTC. This sequence encodes CASSYGQGGYGYTF.

V and J are TRBV7-9 and TRBJ1-2; 10 nucleotides line up with TRBD1. After removal of 5 bases from V and 8 bases from J, the junction contained 5 bases not matched to a gene. This CDR3 spans 13 amino acids. From germline, CDR1 is SEHNR and CDR2 FQNEAQ (reference sequence). CDR3 residues: CASSRGQGEGYTF. In DNA, the CDR3 is TGTGCCAGCAGCCGAGGACAGGGGGAAGGCTACACCTTC.

The chain couples TRBV27 to TRBJ1-2; 7 nucleotides line up with TRBD1. The germline V gene has CDR1 MNHEY and CDR2 SMNVEV (reference sequence). The CDR3 consists of 14 residues. J lost 4 bases, V lost 6 bases, and 8 bases had no gene match. In DNA, the CDR3 is TGTGCCAGCAGCAGGGGGGTCAGGGGCTATGGCTACACCTTC. Protein product: CASSRGVRGYGYTF.

This clone was detected a few times. The rearrangement uses TRBV11-2 and TRBJ1-1; 7 positions match TRBD1. The CDR3 is 13 residues long. Germline V gene sequence: CDR1 SGHAT, CDR2 FQNNGV. Trimming cost V 6 bases and J 11 bases; bases outside gene matches: 12. CDR3: CASRSTSGGSAFF. The CDR3 coding sequence is TGTGCCAGCAGGTCCACCTCAGGGGGATCGGCTTTCTTT.

The chain links TRBV7-2 to TRBJ2-2, with D hard to call. The germline V gene has CDR1 SGHTA and CDR2 FQGNSA. This CDR3 contains 11 residues. The V gene lost 4 bases and the J gene lost 6 bases, with 3 bases spanning the gap. The CDR3 sequence is CASSSSGELFF. The CDR3 DNA reads TGTGCCAGCAGCTCTTCCGGGGAGCTGTTTTTT.

The genes are TRBV24-1 and TRBJ2-7; tentative D call: TRBD2 (6 bases). CDR3 length: 15 residues. V was cut by 0 bases and J by 3 bases, with 11 bases left in between. Germline values: CDR1 KGHDR, CDR2 SFDVKD. CDR3 DNA: TGTGCCACCAGTGATTTGAGGACGGGACTCTACGAGCAGTACTTC. Protein: CATSDLRTGLYEQYF.

This clone appeared a few times. The V gene is TRBV30, the J gene TRBJ1-4; TRBD1 is a possible D gene (6 bases). The V gene lost 4 bases and the J gene lost 6 bases, with 9 bases spanning the gap. CDR3 length: 12 amino acids. The germline V gene encodes CDR1 GTSNPN and CDR2 SVGIG (reference sequence). The CDR3 loop reads CAWNRVDEKLFF. The CDR3 coding sequence is TGTGCCTGGAACAGGGTTGATGAAAAACTGTTTTTT.

The rearrangement joins TRBV7-2 to TRBJ2-3, with 8 bases lining up with TRBD2. This CDR3 is built from 16 residues. Trimming removed 6 bases from V and 6 bases from J; junction bases left unmatched: 14. Germline V gene lookup returns CDR1 SGHTA and CDR2 FQGNSA. The CDR3 DNA reads as TGTGCCAGCAGTTCCCGCCGGGTCGGGGGGGCGGATACGCAGTATTTT. Its protein is CASSSRRVGGADTQYF.

The chain is built from TRBV19 and TRBJ2-7; 8 nucleotides line up with TRBD2. V lost 8 bases, J lost 7 bases, and 7 bases stayed unmatched. This CDR3 region has 12 residues. Germline V gene sequence: CDR1 LNHDA, CDR2 SQIVND (reference sequence). The CDR3 reads CASRGGPGEQYF. The CDR3 DNA sequence: TGTGCCAGTCGCGGGGGGCCGGGAGAGCAGTACTTC.

The chain combines TRBV29-1 with TRBJ2-2; 9 bases align to TRBD1. J lost 6 bases, V lost 3 bases, and 8 bases had no gene match. The CDR3 spans 15 residues. Germline loops: CDR1 SQVTM, CDR2 ANQGSEA. DNA of the CDR3: TGCAGCGTTGATTGGGGACAGGGCGGGCCCGGGGAGCTGTTTTTT. It specifies CSVDWGQGGPGELFF.

The rearrangement uses TRBV6-5 and TRBJ2-2; D not certain. The CDR3 has 16 amino acids. Germline CDR1 is MNHEY and CDR2 is SVGAGI. Trimming shortened V by 4 bases and J by 4 bases, and 16 bases separated the two germline ends. The CDR3 region has the DNA TGTGCCAGCAGTTCAAATTTTGCCCGGAGCACCGGGGAGCTGTTTTTT. Translation: CASSSNFARSTGELFF.

The rearrangement uses TRBV18 and TRBJ2-6; D gene uncertain. Germline V CDR1 and CDR2: KGHSH, LQKENI. The CDR3 spans 13 residues. V was shortened by 6 bases and J by 2 bases, with 5 bases between the two germline ends. CDR3 protein: CASSPAGANVLTF. As DNA, the CDR3 is TGTGCCAGCTCCCCCGCTGGGGCCAACGTCCTGACTTTC.

The sample holds a few counts of this clone. The CDR3: CASSGEGKYPDTQYF. CDR3 DNA sequence: TGTGCCAGCAGTGGAGAGGGAAAGTATCCAGATACGCAGTATTTT. This chain joins TRBV27 and TRBJ2-3; TRBD2 might be the D (5 bases). V was clipped by 5 bases and J by 4 bases, with 16 bases between them. CDR1 MNHEY and CDR2 SMNVEV come from the germline V gene (reference sequence). The CDR3 is 15 amino acids.

The gene calls are TRBV7-6 and TRBJ2-7; D is uncertain. The V gene's germline CDR1 is SGHVS and CDR2 FNYEAQ. V shed 1 base and J shed 0 bases, with 7 bases lying between them. This CDR3 has 14 amino acids. The CDR3 DNA follows: TGTGCCAGCAGCTTAGACCCAGGCTCCTACGAGCAGTACTTC. It yields the protein CASSLDPGSYEQYF.

The chain links TRBV27 to TRBJ1-1; D remains ambiguous. CDR1 and CDR2 (germline): MNHEY, SMNVEV (reference sequence). There are 13 residues in the CDR3. V was cut by 0 bases and J by 7 bases, with 9 bases left in between. DNA of the CDR3: TGTGCCAGCAGTTTATCCCTCGGGTATGAAGCTTTCTTT. Protein: CASSLSLGYEAFF.

The chain recombines TRBV25-1 with TRBJ2-2; 7 bases match TRBD1. V shed 5 bases and J 4 bases; nucleotides not matched to a gene: 4. From germline, CDR1 is MGHDK and CDR2 SYGVNS. This CDR3 region has 14 residues. CDR3 protein: CASSLPGGTGELFF. CDR3 DNA: TGTGCCAGCAGTCTGCCAGGGGGCACCGGGGAGCTGTTTTTT.